A single sample gave rise to the 22 T cell receptor beta chains below, sequenced in a study of T-cell memory formation after mild COVID-19. TCRdb redid the calling of the 5' RACE reads with MiXCR, one entry per CDR3 protein. Of 200,000 to 300,000 distinct CDR3 sequences in the sample, less than 20% were seen once. Sequenced: PBMCs or a T cell subset sorted from them (not recorded which). The receptors originated from an adult woman who had mild COVID-19 (a few samples of this study predate the infection). Cell type and time point are not known.

The table lists this clonotype with a few counts. J is TRBJ1-2 and V is TRBV29-1; perhaps TRBD1 as D (5 bases). This CDR3 is 16 amino acids long. V dropped 4 bases and J dropped 2 bases, with 20 bases sitting between them. Germline values: CDR1 SQVTM, CDR2 ANQGSEA. The CDR3 protein is CSVGDPEPFPNYGYTF. The CDR3 DNA reads TGCAGCGTTGGGGACCCGGAGCCTTTTCCAAACTATGGCTACACCTTC.

The table lists this clonotype with a count of one. V gene TRBV2 combines with J gene TRBJ2-4; TRBD1 aligns across 10 bases. V dropped 6 bases and J dropped 5; count of bases not matched to a gene: 7. Germline V gives CDR1 SNHLY, CDR2 FYNNEI. CDR3 size: 15 residues. CDR3 nucleotides: TGTGCCAGCAGCCGGGACAGGGGTAGGGAAAACATTCAGTACTTC. Translated, it gives CASSRDRGRENIQYF.

In its sample, this clonotype was seen a few times. V is TRBV7-3 and J is TRBJ2-3; tentatively, D is TRBD2 (5 bases). This CDR3 spans 14 amino acids. The germline V gene encodes CDR1 SGHTA and CDR2 FQGTGA. V dropped 5 bases and J dropped 6 bases, with 15 bases sitting between them. The CDR3 DNA reads as TGTGCCAGCAGCCGTGATCTAGCAGCGGATACGCAGTATTTT. This translates into CASSRDLAADTQYF. Full variable domain (outside the CDR3, taken from reference TRBV7-3 and TRBJ2-3): GAGVSQTPSNKVTEKGKYVELRCDPISGHTALYWYRQSLGQGPEFLIYFQGTGAADDSGLPNDRFFAVRPEGSVSTLKIQRTERGDSAVYLCASSRDLAADTQYFGPGTRLTVL.

This clonotype was recorded a few times. The J gene is TRBJ2-5, the V gene TRBV5-5; 12 bases are shared with TRBD1. With V trimmed by 4 bases and J by 5 bases, 6 bases remained unmatched. The V gene's germline CDR1 is SGHKS and CDR2 YYEKEE (reference sequence). CDR3 length: 15 amino acids. The CDR3: CASSQAGTGGETQYF. CDR3 coding DNA: TGTGCCAGCAGCCAGGCCGGGACAGGGGGCGAGACCCAGTACTTC.

This clonotype turned up a few times. The CDR3 DNA sequence: TGCGCCAGCAGCCAAGTTTTCAATGAGCAGTTCTTC. It translates to CASSQVFNEQFF. The chain uses TRBV4-1 and TRBJ2-1; D gene ambiguous. The length of the CDR3 is 12 residues. Germline values: CDR1 MGHRA, CDR2 YSYEKL. The V end was cut by 1 base, the J end by 6 bases, with 4 bases between.

Only a few counts were recorded for this clonotype. The V and J genes are TRBV5-1 and TRBJ2-5, with 8 bases lining up with TRBD2. CDR1 and CDR2 (germline): SGHRS, YFSETQ. J was trimmed by 4 bases and V by 0 bases; bases with no gene match: 2. CDR3 length equals 14 residues. The CDR3 DNA is TGCGCCAGCAGCTTGGATGGGACTAGAGAGACCCAGTACTTC. Amino acid sequence: CASSLDGTRETQYF.

At least ten counts were recorded for this clonotype. The gene calls are TRBV7-9 and TRBJ2-7; D possibly corresponds to TRBD1 (6 bases). This CDR3 region has 13 residues. CDR1 is SEHNR and CDR2 is FQNEAQ in the germline V gene (reference sequence). Trimming took off 3 bases at V and 3 bases at J, with 9 bases between the two ends. The CDR3 coding sequence is TGTGCCAGCAGCTTTGGGGGCGACTACGAGCAGTACTTC. Its translation is CASSFGGDYEQYF. The full variable domain, in which reference TRBV7-9 and TRBJ2-7 provide the parts outside the CDR3, is DTGVSQNPRHKITKRGQNVTFRCDPISEHNRLYWYRQTLGQGPEFLTYFQNEAQLEKSRLLSDRFSAERPKGSFSTLEIQRTEQGDSAMYLCASSFGGDYEQYFGPGTRLTVT.

The rearrangement links TRBV24-1 to TRBJ2-1, with TRBD2 matching over 9 bases. Germline CDR1 is KGHDR and CDR2 is SFDVKD. The CDR3 is 16 amino acids. The J segment lost 8 bases and the V segment lost 3 bases, leaving 10 bases of the junction unmatched. For the CDR3, the DNA is TGTGCCACCAGTGATCCCCTAAGCGGGGGGAAGCATGAGCAGTTCTTC. Protein sequence: CATSDPLSGGKHEQFF.

The sample holds a few counts of this clonotype. The V call is TRBV27, the J call TRBJ2-7; TRBD1 aligns across 9 bases. J lost 3 bases, V lost 6 bases, and 3 bases had no gene match. Germline-derived CDR1 and CDR2 are MNHEY and SMNVEV (reference sequence). The CDR3 is 13 residues long. The CDR3 coding sequence is TGTGCCAGCAGGACAGGGGGAGGCTACGAGCAGTACTTC. Translation: CASRTGGGYEQYF.

This clonotype has more than one count but fewer than ten. The chain combines TRBV7-9 with TRBJ1-1; TRBD1 agrees at 11 bases. CDR3 length: 15 amino acids. The J segment lost 7 bases and the V segment lost 5 bases, leaving 9 bases of the junction unmatched. The V gene's germline CDR1 is SEHNR and CDR2 FQNEAQ (reference sequence). The CDR3 protein is CASSGPDRGQVEAFF. CDR3 coding DNA: TGTGCCAGCAGCGGACCGGACAGGGGGCAGGTTGAAGCTTTCTTT.

The V gene is TRBV6-5, the J gene TRBJ1-4; D may be TRBD1 (6 bases). CDR3 size: 14 residues. V lost 6 bases and J 3 bases, leaving 11 bases between the germline ends. CDR1 and CDR2 from the germline V gene are MNHEY and SVGAGI. The CDR3 spells CASRLGGPNEKLFF. The CDR3 region has the DNA TGTGCCAGCAGGCTTGGGGGCCCTAATGAAAAACTGTTTTTT.

This clonotype was counted only a few times. The chain links TRBV4-2 to TRBJ2-3; D possibly corresponds to TRBD2 (5 bases). The V gene's germline CDR1 is LGHNA and CDR2 YNFKEQ. Trimming took off 0 bases at V and 5 bases at J, with 15 bases between the two ends. CDR3 length equals 16 residues. CDR3 in amino acids: CASSQEGSAGVDTQYF. CDR3 nucleotide sequence: TGTGCCAGCAGCCAAGAGGGGAGCGCCGGGGTAGATACGCAGTATTTT.

Only a few counts were recorded for this clonotype. The V call is TRBV5-1, the J call TRBJ1-1; D might be TRBD1 (6 bases). V lost 3 bases and J 1 base, leaving 7 bases between the germline ends. CDR3 size: 13 residues. From germline, CDR1 is SGHRS and CDR2 YFSETQ. The CDR3 loop reads CASSWDKNTEAFF. The CDR3 DNA sequence: TGCGCCAGCAGCTGGGACAAGAACACTGAAGCTTTCTTT.

The chain joins TRBV7-9 to TRBJ1-5; D may be TRBD1 (6 bases). The germline V gene encodes CDR1 SEHNR and CDR2 FQNEAQ (reference sequence). The CDR3 runs to 15 residues. The V end was cut by 5 bases, the J end by 4 bases, with 15 bases between. DNA for the CDR3: TGTGCCAGCAGCCCCGGGACAACCAAGAATCAGCCCCAGCATTTT. Translated, it gives CASSPGTTKNQPQHF.

This clonotype was found a few times. The V call is TRBV30, the J call TRBJ1-1, with unresolved D. Germline V CDR1 and CDR2: GTSNPN, SVGIG (reference sequence). The CDR3 is made up of 11 amino acids. This CDR3 reads CSLGQLKKAFF. In DNA form, the CDR3 reads TGTTCTCTTGGGCAGTTAAAAAAAGCTTTCTTT.

This clonotype was recorded at least ten times. V usage is TRBV3-1 and J usage is TRBJ1-1; a weak D match, TRBD1 (5 bases). Germline V gives CDR1 LGHDT, CDR2 YNNKEL (reference sequence). Between the trimmed V and J ends, which lost 4 bases and 0 bases, there was a span of 9 bases. This CDR3 is 14 amino acids long. The CDR3 loop is CASSPRTLNTEAFF. Written as DNA, the CDR3 is TGTGCCAGCAGCCCACGGACACTGAACACTGAAGCTTTCTTT.

This clonotype was picked up a small number of times. This chain uses TRBV5-1 with TRBJ2-7; D is perhaps TRBD1 (6 bases). V lost 4 bases and J lost 4, with 9 bases in between. In germline, CDR1 is SGHRS, CDR2 YFSETQ. This CDR3 is 12 amino acids long. The CDR3 here is CASSAGQYEQYF. CDR3 DNA sequence: TGCGCCAGCAGCGCCGGACAGTACGAGCAGTACTTC.

The V gene is TRBV14, the J gene TRBJ2-5; D ambiguous. In germline, CDR1 is SGHDN, CDR2 FVKESK. V dropped 0 bases and J dropped 7 bases, with 15 bases sitting between them. This CDR3 comprises 15 residues. CDR3 in DNA: TGTGCCAGCAGCCAAGATATCCGAGGATGGGGGACCCAGTACTTC. Protein: CASSQDIRGWGTQYF.

In its sample, this clonotype was seen many times. The chain carries TRBV25-1 and TRBJ2-5, with D possibly being TRBD2 (5 bases). V was clipped by 8 bases and J by 3 bases, with 19 bases between them. From germline, CDR1 is MGHDK and CDR2 SYGVNS. This CDR3 region has 15 residues. The CDR3 reads CASVRGSIHKETQYF. Here the CDR3 DNA reads TGTGCCAGCGTCCGTGGGAGCATCCATAAAGAGACCCAGTACTTC.

This clonotype was seen a few times. J is TRBJ2-5 and V is TRBV29-1, with 7 nucleotides matching TRBD1. V lost 7 bases, J lost 5 bases, and 7 bases stayed unmatched. The CDR3 totals 12 residues. From germline, CDR1 is SQVTM and CDR2 ANQGSEA. CDR3 amino acids: CSGQTGWETQYF. The CDR3 DNA reads as TGCAGCGGCCAGACAGGGTGGGAGACCCAGTACTTC.

This clonotype was detected a few times. This chain uses TRBV14 with TRBJ1-3, with D maybe TRBD1 (5 bases). Deletions cut 4 bases from V and 4 bases from J, with 11 bases between. CDR1 SGHDN and CDR2 FVKESK come from the germline V gene. The CDR3 length is 14 residues. CDR3 in amino acids: CASSRRDVGNTIYF. In DNA form, the CDR3 reads TGTGCCAGCAGCCGTAGGGACGTAGGAAACACCATATATTTT.

This clonotype was detected many times. V gene TRBV27 combines with J gene TRBJ1-1, with D possibly matching TRBD1 (5 bases). Germline V lookup: CDR1 MNHEY, CDR2 SMNVEV (reference sequence). The germline V and J ends were trimmed by 5 bases and 5 bases, with 15 bases remaining between them. The CDR3 is 14 amino acids. The CDR3 protein is CASSPRSGGTEAFF. The CDR3 DNA reads as TGTGCCAGCAGTCCCCGGAGTGGGGGAACTGAAGCTTTCTTT.